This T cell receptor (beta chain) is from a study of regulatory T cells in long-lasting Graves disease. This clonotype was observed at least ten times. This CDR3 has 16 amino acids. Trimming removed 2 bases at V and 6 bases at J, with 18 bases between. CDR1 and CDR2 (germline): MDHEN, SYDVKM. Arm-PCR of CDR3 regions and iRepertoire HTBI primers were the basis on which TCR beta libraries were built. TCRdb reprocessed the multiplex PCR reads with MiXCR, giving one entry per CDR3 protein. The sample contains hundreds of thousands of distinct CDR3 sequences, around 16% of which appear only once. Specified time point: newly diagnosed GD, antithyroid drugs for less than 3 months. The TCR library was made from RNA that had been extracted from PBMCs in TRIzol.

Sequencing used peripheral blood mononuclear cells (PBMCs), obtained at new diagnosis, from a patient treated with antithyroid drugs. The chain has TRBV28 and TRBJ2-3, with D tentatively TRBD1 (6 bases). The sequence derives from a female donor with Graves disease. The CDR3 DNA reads TGTGCCAGCAGTTTAGTGACAGGCTACCCCGCGGATACGCAGTATTTT. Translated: CASSLVTGYPADTQYF.